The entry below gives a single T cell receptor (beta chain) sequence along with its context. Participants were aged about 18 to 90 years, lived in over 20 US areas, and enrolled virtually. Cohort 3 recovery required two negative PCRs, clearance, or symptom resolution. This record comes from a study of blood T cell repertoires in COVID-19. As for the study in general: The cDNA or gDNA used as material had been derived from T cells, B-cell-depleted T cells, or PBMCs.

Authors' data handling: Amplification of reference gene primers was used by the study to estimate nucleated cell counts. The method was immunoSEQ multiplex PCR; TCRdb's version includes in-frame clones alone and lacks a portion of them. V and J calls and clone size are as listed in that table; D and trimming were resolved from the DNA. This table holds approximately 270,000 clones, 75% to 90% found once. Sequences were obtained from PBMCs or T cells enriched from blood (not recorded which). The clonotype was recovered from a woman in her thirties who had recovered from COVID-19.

The CDR3 sequence is CASSIKGASGEQYF. The CDR3 DNA is TGTGCCAGTAGTATTAAGGGGGCGAGTGGCGAGCAGTACTTC. This chain connects TRBV19 to TRBJ2-7; TRBD1 matches 7 bases. The V gene's germline CDR1 is LNHDA and CDR2 SQIVND (reference sequence). Trimming at V came to 3 bases and at J to 6 bases, leaving 8 bases not matched to a gene. The CDR3 runs 14 residues. The whole variable domain, remainder taken from reference TRBV19 and TRBJ2-7, is DGGITQSPKYLFRKEGQNVTLSCEQNLNHDAMYWYRQDPGQGLRLIYYSQIVNDFQKGDIAEGYSVSREKKESFPLTVTSAQKNPTAFYLCASSIKGASGEQYFGPGTRLTVT.